This T cell receptor (beta chain) was sequenced during a study of T cell changes during pregnancy in multiple sclerosis. Libraries were prepared by immunoSEQ multiplex PCR; TCRdb keeps only in-frame clonotypes and omits some of them. The table records 50,000 or so clones, over 80% of them present only once. The origin of this receptor is a female donor with multiple sclerosis, enrolled in a pregnancy study. The sample here was CD4+ T cells from peripheral blood mononuclear cells, taken after pregnancy.

The CDR3 loop reads CASSFGASGRVTQYF. CDR3 DNA: TGTGCCAGCAGTTTTGGGGCTAGCGGGAGGGTGACGCAGTATTTT. V gene TRBV28 combines with J gene TRBJ2-3; TRBD2 matches at 12 bases. The CDR3 totals 15 residues. J gave up 9 bases and V 3 bases, and 7 bases lay outside the gene matches. Germline CDR1 and CDR2: MDHEN and SYDVKM. The variable domain in full, completed from reference TRBV28 and TRBJ2-3, reads DVKVTQSSRYLVKRTGEKVFLECVQDMDHENMFWYRQDPGLGLRLIYFSYDVKMKEKGDIPEGYSVSREKKERFSLILESASTNQTSMYLCASSFGASGRVTQYFGPGTRLTVL.